This T cell receptor beta chain was identified in a study of T cell responses to AZD1222 COVID-19 vaccine. Comment on this clone: Its specificity is not known.

Germline lookup yields CDR1 SNHLY and CDR2 FYNNEI. V lost 4 bases and J lost 0, with 4 bases in between. The CDR3 covers 13 residues. Profiling relied on immunoSEQ multiplex PCR, and the TCRdb table lists in-frame clones only, not all of them. The sample has some 140,000 clones, about 87% seen once. Study observations and caveats: None of the repertoires were sampled until the peak T cell response had passed. Spike-wide coverage was observed for vaccine-associated CD4 TCRs, with dominant responses at 160-218 and 743-854.

The chain combines TRBV2 with TRBJ1-5; D uncertain. The input for sequencing was peripheral blood, taken on day 0 of AZD1222 vaccination. The origin of this receptor is an adult in good health. CDR3 bases: TGTGCCAGCAGTGGAAATAGCAATCAGCCCCAGCATTTT. Amino acid sequence: CASSGNSNQPQHF.